These 5 T cell receptor beta chains were all obtained from the same sample, sequenced in a study of post-analysis software for immune sequencing data. cDNA libraries for TCR beta contained unique molecular identifiers. TCRdb ran MiXCR on the PCR reads and lists one entry per CDR3 protein. The sample yields hundreds of thousands of distinct CDR3 sequences, around 64% seen once. Findings and limits, study-wide: Higher frequency in patients than in controls was seen for about five TRBV segments, with TRBV5-6, TRBV5-1 and TRBV20-1 among them.

No antigen has been identified for these receptors. Sequenced material: blood. These receptors were collected from a girl aged 2-15 years with multiple sclerosis.

The rearrangement links TRBV6-5 to TRBJ2-1, with 13 bases matching TRBD2. V lost 7 bases and J lost 5; bases outside the gene matches: 5. Germline loops: CDR1 MNHEY, CDR2 SVGAGI. The CDR3 extends over 15 amino acids. CDR3 sequence: CASTRLAGGNNEQFF. The CDR3, as DNA: TGTGCCAGCACTCGACTAGCGGGGGGAAACAATGAGCAGTTCTTC.

This chain links TRBV29-1 with TRBJ1-1; D unclear. CDR1 and CDR2 (germline): SQVTM, ANQGSEA. Trimming shortened V by 0 bases and J by 10 bases, and 12 bases separated the two germline ends. The CDR3 contains 12 residues. The CDR3 here is CSVEDNDIRAFF. The CDR3 nucleotides are TGCAGCGTTGAAGACAATGATATAAGAGCTTTCTTT.

This rearrangement joins TRBV12-3 or TRBV12-4 to TRBJ2-7; D possibly uses TRBD1 or TRBD2 (5 bases each). The V end was cut by 6 bases, the J end by 0 bases, with 18 bases between. The CDR3 length is 16 residues. This CDR3 is CASRFGGLGTSYEQYF. CDR3 nucleotides: TGTGCCAGCAGGTTCGGAGGACTTGGGACCTCCTACGAGCAGTACTTC.

This rearrangement joins TRBV9 to TRBJ2-1; TRBD2 matches 8 bases. Trimming took 3 bases from V and 4 from J; bases not matched to a gene: 9. Germline V gene lookup returns CDR1 SGDLS and CDR2 YYNGEE. The CDR3 sequence is 16 residues long. CDR3 bases: TGTGCCAGCAGCGCCCCCTCCAGCGGGGGTTACAATGAGCAGTTCTTC. Translation: CASSAPSSGGYNEQFF. Variable domain in full (rest from reference TRBV9 and TRBJ2-1): DSGVTQTPKHLITATGQRVTLRCSPRSGDLSVYWYQQSLDQGLQFLIQYYNGEERAKGNILERFSAQQFPDLHSELNLSSLELGDSALYFCASSAPSSGGYNEQFFGPGTRLTVL.

This chain joins TRBV25-1 and TRBJ1-2; tentatively, D is TRBD1 (5 bases). CDR3 length: 17 residues. The germline V and J ends were trimmed by 6 bases and 2 bases, with 22 bases remaining between them. Germline V gene lookup returns CDR1 MGHDK and CDR2 SYGVNS. CDR3 DNA: TGTGCCAGCAGGGCCGATCCTGGACGGGGGAGAAACTATGGCTACACCTTC. Amino acids: CASRADPGRGRNYGYTF.